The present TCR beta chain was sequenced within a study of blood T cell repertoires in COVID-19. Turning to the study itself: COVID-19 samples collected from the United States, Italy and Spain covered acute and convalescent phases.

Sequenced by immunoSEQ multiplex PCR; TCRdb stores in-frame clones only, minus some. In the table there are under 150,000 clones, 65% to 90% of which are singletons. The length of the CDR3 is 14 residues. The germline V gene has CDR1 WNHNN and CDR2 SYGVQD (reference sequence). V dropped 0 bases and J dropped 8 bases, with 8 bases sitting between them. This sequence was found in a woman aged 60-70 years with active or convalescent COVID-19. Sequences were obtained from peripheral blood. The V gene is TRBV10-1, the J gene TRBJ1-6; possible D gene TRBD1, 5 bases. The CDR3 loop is CASSESTVYSPLHF. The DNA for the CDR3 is TGCGCCAGCAGTGAGTCGACAGTGTATTCACCCCTCCACTTT.